Below are 29 T cell receptor beta chains sequenced from a single sample in a study of blood T cell repertoires in COVID-19. Some clones are missing from TCRdb's copy, which holds only in-frame ones; the method was immunoSEQ multiplex PCR. The sample includes fewer than 65,000 clones, 90% to 95% seen only once; the top ten take over 6.5%. Sequencing was performed on peripheral blood. Every receptor here comes from a woman aged 55-70 years with active or convalescent COVID-19.

The chain joins TRBV2 to TRBJ1-5, with D maybe TRBD1 (6 bases). Germline lookup yields CDR1 SNHLY and CDR2 FYNNEI. This CDR3 spans 14 amino acids. Trimming stripped 4 bases from V and 7 bases from J, with 14 bases between. The CDR3 DNA reads as TGTGCCAGCAGTGGGGGGCAGGGTGGGCAGCCCCAGCATTTT. This encodes CASSGGQGGQPQHF.

This chain connects TRBV28 to TRBJ2-2, with 8 bases aligning to TRBD1. Germline CDR1 and CDR2: MDHEN and SYDVKM. CDR3 length equals 15 residues. J lost 1 base, V lost 7 bases, and 5 bases had no gene match. CDR3 amino acids: CASTTGGVNTGELFF. In DNA, the CDR3 is TGTGCCAGCACTACAGGGGGAGTGAACACCGGGGAGCTGTTTTTT.

The chain uses TRBV21-1 and TRBJ1-1; whether TRBD1, the table's D call, matches the DNA was not checked. TRBV21-1 is listed as a pseudogene. The CDR3 is 16 residues long. The DNA of the CDR3 is TGTGCCAGCACCCTTTTCCCGACAGGGAAAGGAACTGAAGCTTTCTTT. Protein: CASTLFPTGKGTEAFF.

V is TRBV5-1 and J is TRBJ2-2; a weak D match, TRBD1 (5 bases). With 6 bases removed from V and 1 base from J, the gap between germline ends came to 16 bases. The CDR3 length is 16 residues. From germline, CDR1 is SGHRS and CDR2 YFSETQ. The CDR3 here is CASTKLTDLNTGELFF. The CDR3 nucleotides read TGCGCCAGCACTAAACTGACAGATCTGAACACCGGGGAGCTGTTTTTT.

This chain joins TRBV7-2 and TRBJ1-3; TRBD1 matches at 8 bases. CDR1 and CDR2 (germline): SGHTA, FQGNSA. The CDR3 contains 15 residues. After removal of 5 bases from V and 4 bases from J, the junction contained 7 bases not matched to a gene. CDR3 in DNA: TGTGCCAGCAGCCTGACAGGGGTTACAGGAAACACCATATATTTT. This codes for CASSLTGVTGNTIYF.

This sequence joins TRBV28 and TRBJ2-7, with D possibly being TRBD2 (6 bases). Germline V gene lookup returns CDR1 MDHEN and CDR2 SYDVKM. V dropped 4 bases and J dropped 0 bases, with 10 bases sitting between them. The CDR3 covers 14 residues. CDR3 residues: CASSSGGASYEQYF. As DNA, the CDR3 is TGTGCCAGCAGTTCTGGAGGGGCCTCCTACGAGCAGTACTTC.

Concerning this clone: Other DNA sequences in the same sample also yield this CDR3. This sequence joins TRBV12-3 or TRBV12-4 and TRBJ2-2; D is undetermined. Trimming took 3 bases from V and 4 from J, leaving 3 bases between them. The CDR3 is 12 amino acids. CDR3 sequence reads: CASSLRTGELFF. Here the CDR3 DNA reads TGTGCCAGCAGTTTGCGCACCGGGGAGCTGTTTTTT.

This chain joins TRBV10-3 and TRBJ1-4; D uncertain. Germline V CDR1 and CDR2: ENHRY, SYGVKD. Trimming pared 4 bases from V and 7 bases from J, leaving 13 bases between. The CDR3 length is 14 residues. In DNA form, the CDR3 reads TGTGCCATCAGTGGTGACACGATAGGTGAAAAACTGTTTTTT. Its translation: CAISGDTIGEKLFF.

The chain uses TRBV18 and TRBJ1-5; D is undetermined. V shed 0 bases and J shed 0 bases, with 9 bases lying between them. From germline, CDR1 is KGHSH and CDR2 LQKENI. This CDR3 region has 16 residues. DNA for the CDR3: TGTGCCAGCTCACCACCGTCGACAAGTAGCAATCAGCCCCAGCATTTT. This codes for CASSPPSTSSNQPQHF.

V and J are TRBV25-1 and TRBJ1-4; D unresolved. The CDR3 loop spans 11 amino acids. The germline V and J ends were trimmed by 11 bases and 5 bases, with 9 bases remaining between them. Germline V gene sequence: CDR1 MGHDK, CDR2 SYGVNS. The CDR3 reads CAAGLNEKLFF. In DNA form, the CDR3 reads TGTGCCGCGGGCCTAAATGAAAAACTGTTTTTT.

The chain joins TRBV30 to TRBJ1-1, with TRBD1 matching 7 bases. The germline CDR1 and CDR2 sequences are GTSNPN and SVGIG (reference sequence). After removal of 4 bases from V and 5 bases from J, the junction contained 13 bases not matched to a gene. CDR3 length: 15 amino acids. The CDR3 region is CAWNTGALGGTEAFF. CDR3 nucleotides: TGTGCCTGGAACACAGGGGCTCTCGGAGGTACTGAAGCTTTCTTT.

This clone has more than one count but fewer than ten. The chain couples TRBV11-3 to TRBJ1-2, with D tentatively TRBD1 (6 bases). This CDR3 is built from 13 residues. The V gene lost 3 bases and the J gene lost 7 bases, with 12 bases spanning the gap. Germline loops: CDR1 SGHNT, CDR2 YENEEA. Here the CDR3 DNA reads TGTGCCAGCAGCTTGACAGGCAGGGGTGGCTACACCTTC. Its protein product is CASSLTGRGGYTF.

In this sample, this clone turned up once. The chain recombines TRBV6-2 or TRBV6-3 with TRBJ2-6, with 9 bases identical to TRBD1. The CDR3 sequence is 15 residues long. V trimming: 5 bases; J trimming: 2 bases; junction bases outside the gene matches: 1. The germline V gene has CDR1 MNHEY and CDR2 SVGEGT. The CDR3 sequence: CASSRQGAGANVLTF. The CDR3, as DNA: TGTGCCAGCAGTAGACAGGGGGCTGGGGCCAACGTCCTGACTTTC.

This clone was counted a few times. The chain couples TRBV19 to TRBJ2-3; 13 positions agree with TRBD2. V shed 10 bases and J 8 bases; nucleotides not matched to a gene: 15. The V gene's germline CDR1 is LNHDA and CDR2 SQIVND (reference sequence). The CDR3 length is 16 residues. The CDR3 spells CATKKGLAGSLRTQYF. DNA of the CDR3: TGTGCCACGAAGAAGGGACTAGCGGGAAGTTTGCGTACGCAGTATTTT.

This clone was picked up one time. The chain links TRBV12-3 or TRBV12-4 to TRBJ2-1; a possible D gene is TRBD1 (6 bases). The V gene lost 3 bases and the J gene lost 9 bases, with 12 bases spanning the gap. This CDR3 has 13 amino acids. This CDR3 reads CASSLDLGGEQFF. CDR3 in DNA: TGTGCCAGCAGTTTGGACTTAGGGGGTGAGCAGTTCTTC.

This chain joins TRBV7-3 and TRBJ2-5; 9 bases agree with TRBD2. Germline trimming cut 2 bases from V and 4 bases from J; bases unmatched to any gene: 11. This CDR3 spans 17 amino acids. Germline V gene data show CDR1 as SGHTA and CDR2 as FQGTGA. In nucleotides, the CDR3 is TGTGCCAGCAGCTTACTAGCGGGGATCTCGGGGGGAGAGACCCAGTACTTC. Protein product: CASSLLAGISGGETQYF.

J is TRBJ2-1 and V is TRBV9, with 14 bases matching TRBD2. The CDR3 runs to 17 residues. Looked up from germline, CDR1 is SGDLS and CDR2 is YYNGEE. V lost 4 bases, J lost 7 bases, and 10 bases stayed unmatched. The CDR3: CASSSGLAGVSGNEQFF. Written as DNA, the CDR3 is TGTGCCAGCAGCTCGGGACTAGCGGGAGTCTCGGGTAATGAGCAGTTCTTC.

The V gene is TRBV28, the J gene TRBJ1-2, with 9 bases lining up with TRBD1. The CDR3 loop spans 15 amino acids. Trimming removed 8 bases from V and 5 bases from J; junction bases left unmatched: 12. The germline V gene has CDR1 MDHEN and CDR2 SYDVKM. The CDR3, as DNA: TGTGCCAGCCGTCCCGGGACAGGGCTCGGGTATGGCTACACCTTC. Its translation is CASRPGTGLGYGYTF.

V and J are TRBV11-2 and TRBJ2-7, with D possibly being TRBD2 (5 bases). Germline V gene sequence: CDR1 SGHAT, CDR2 FQNNGV. Trimming pared 5 bases from V and 0 bases from J, leaving 14 bases between. The CDR3 covers 15 residues. This CDR3 is CASSLSRENSYEQYF. Here the CDR3 DNA reads TGTGCCAGCAGCCTCAGCCGGGAAAACTCCTACGAGCAGTACTTC.

The CDR3 region has the DNA TGTGCCAGCCAGGACTACCCGGCTAACAATGAGCAGTTCTTC. Its protein product is CASQDYPANNEQFF. The genes are TRBV7-9 and TRBJ2-1, with a tentative D call TRBD2 (6 bases). V was pared by 8 bases and J by 5 bases, with 16 bases between. Germline CDR1 is SEHNR and CDR2 is FQNEAQ (reference sequence). The CDR3 spans 14 residues.

The rearrangement links TRBV2 to TRBJ1-1; maybe TRBD1 (5 bases). CDR1 is SNHLY, CDR2 FYNNEI, per germline. The V and J ends lost 6 bases and 2 bases respectively, with 13 bases between them. The CDR3 spans 14 residues. The chain's CDR3 is CASRPRTINTEAFF. DNA of the CDR3: TGTGCCAGCAGGCCCAGGACAATTAACACTGAAGCTTTCTTT.

The genes are TRBV28 and TRBJ2-7; tentative D call: TRBD2 (6 bases). The V gene lost 2 bases and the J gene lost 4 bases, with 18 bases spanning the gap. This CDR3 is built from 16 residues. CDR1 is MDHEN, CDR2 SYDVKM, per germline. CDR3 protein: CASSLPKTRKSYEQYF. CDR3 nucleotides: TGTGCCAGCAGTTTACCTAAGACTAGAAAAAGTTACGAGCAGTACTTC.

The J gene is TRBJ2-5, the V gene TRBV9; maybe TRBD2 (6 bases). The V gene's germline CDR1 is SGDLS and CDR2 YYNGEE. Between the trimmed V and J ends, which lost 10 bases and 0 bases, there was a span of 19 bases. The CDR3 has 15 amino acids. The CDR3, as DNA: TGTGCCTCCAATTACGGGGGAATGTACCAAGAGACCCAGTACTTC. Protein: CASNYGGMYQETQYF. The full variable domain, rest sourced from reference TRBV9 and TRBJ2-5, is DSGVTQTPKHLITATGQRVTLRCSPRSGDLSVYWYQQSLDQGLQFLIQYYNGEERAKGNILERFSAQQFPDLHSELNLSSLELGDSALYFCASNYGGMYQETQYFGPGTRLLVL.

J is TRBJ2-3 and V is TRBV27, with 10 nucleotides matching TRBD2. The CDR3 has 15 residues. Looked up from germline, CDR1 is MNHEY and CDR2 is SMNVEV (reference sequence). V lost 4 bases to trimming and J lost 4 bases; unmatched junction nucleotides: 5. CDR3 nucleotide sequence: TGTGCCAGCAGTTCGGCTAGCGGGGGCTCAGATACGCAGTATTTT. Translated: CASSSASGGSDTQYF.

The chain employs TRBV15 and TRBJ1-6, with D maybe TRBD1 (6 bases). The V end was cut by 1 base, the J end by 7 bases, with 8 bases between. This CDR3 has 14 residues. Per the germline V gene, CDR1 is LNHNV and CDR2 is YYDKDF (reference sequence). CDR3 in amino acids: CATSRGTANSPLHF. CDR3 in DNA: TGTGCCACCAGCAGAGGGACAGCCAATTCACCCCTCCACTTT.

The chain links TRBV12-3 or TRBV12-4 to TRBJ2-7; D gene ambiguous. V dropped 9 bases and J dropped 4 bases, with 7 bases sitting between them. The CDR3 is 10 residues long. The CDR3 DNA reads as TGTGCCAGTGGCAATTACGAGCAGTACTTC. This gives the protein CASGNYEQYF.

This chain links TRBV9 with TRBJ1-2; D not certain. V lost 0 bases to trimming and J lost 4 bases, with 10 bases between them. The CDR3 extends over 14 amino acids. The germline CDR1 and CDR2 sequences are SGDLS and YYNGEE. The CDR3 protein is CASSVVDGGYGYTF. For the CDR3, the DNA is TGTGCCAGCAGCGTAGTCGACGGCGGCTATGGCTACACCTTC.

The chain uses TRBV9 and TRBJ1-5; D call uncertain. CDR1 is SGDLS, CDR2 YYNGEE, per germline. V lost 0 bases and J 4 bases, leaving 5 bases between the germline ends. This CDR3 region has 13 residues. The CDR3 loop reads CASSVAQNQPQHF. Written as DNA, the CDR3 is TGTGCCAGCAGCGTAGCCCAAAATCAGCCCCAGCATTTT.

CDR3 amino acids: CASSPSGGALNEQFF. In DNA form, the CDR3 reads TGTGCCAGCAGCCCGAGCGGGGGGGCACTCAATGAGCAGTTCTTC. V is TRBV5-5 and J is TRBJ2-1; 10 nucleotides agree with TRBD2. V lost 4 bases, J lost 6 bases, and 7 bases stayed unmatched. Germline V gene lookup returns CDR1 SGHKS and CDR2 YYEKEE (reference sequence). The CDR3 sequence is 15 residues long.